The present entry profiles one T cell receptor beta chain with its context. The data were produced by immunoSEQ multiplex PCR, yet TCRdb's version contains in-frame clones alone and is incomplete. Of 75,000 to 80,000 clones listed, around 80% are singletons. The entry originates in a study of PD-1 blockade in mismatch repair-deficient tumors. Germline V lookup: CDR1 SEHNR, CDR2 FQNEAQ (reference sequence). V lost 5 bases and J lost 8; bases outside the gene matches: 7. The CDR3 loop spans 15 amino acids. The sequence was collected from an adult with mismatch repair-deficient cancer. The chain recombines TRBV7-9 with TRBJ1-4, with 11 bases lining up with TRBD1. The input for sequencing was peripheral blood, taken 44 weeks after starting pembrolizumab. The CDR3 DNA reads as TGTGCCAGCAGCCATCGGACAGGGGGCCTCGAAAAACTGTTTTTT. Amino acids: CASSHRTGGLEKLFF.